One and the same sample provided the 6 T cell receptor beta chains below, sequenced in a study of molecular identifiers for immune sequencing clone quantification (dated 2018 in TCRdb). Receptor libraries were prepared by PCR. The data were produced on an Illumina HiSeq 4000. TCRdb itself trimmed the public reads at Q25 with fastp, ran MiXCR and retained productive beta chains. Rows are combined by CDR3 protein, so each entry shows the most common genes and DNA. In this sample the table shows about 320,000 distinct CDR3 sequences, about a fifth of which occur a single time. The ten largest make up more than 0.8% of the sample. The sequenced material came from naive CD8+ T cells from blood, with Jurkat cell RNA spiked in. The cell subset or site tag for this specimen amounts to: FACS-sorted CD8+CD4-CCR7+CD45RA+ naive T cells. The source is a human donor in good health. Some libraries in this study had Jurkat cell RNA spiked in.

This clonotype was counted ten times or more. J is TRBJ2-3 and V is TRBV4-1, with D maybe TRBD1 (5 bases). The CDR3 has 14 amino acids. V was cut by 0 bases and J by 7 bases, with 11 bases left in between. Germline V CDR1 and CDR2: MGHRA, YSYEKL. In DNA form, the CDR3 reads TGCGCCAGCAGCCAAGATGAAGGGGATAATACGCAGTATTTT. Its translation: CASSQDEGDNTQYF.

This clonotype came up many times. The rearrangement uses TRBV7-2 and TRBJ1-6, with 9 bases fitting TRBD1. Germline CDR1 is SGHTA and CDR2 is FQGNSA. CDR3 length equals 15 residues. The junction had 5 bases not matched to a gene; V was cut back by 4 bases and J by 7 bases. The CDR3 coding sequence is TGTGCCAGCAGCTACGGACAGGGGTTAAATTCACCCCTCCACTTT. This sequence encodes CASSYGQGLNSPLHF.

This clonotype appeared once. A much larger clone lies a single base off, so this may be a read error. The rearrangement links TRBV13 to TRBJ2-3, with 10 bases lining up with TRBD2. CDR1 and CDR2 from the germline V gene are PRHDT and FYEKMQ (reference sequence). CDR3 length equals 16 residues. The CDR3 loop is CASGLVLAGVTDTQYF. The CDR3 DNA reads as TGTGCCAGCGGCTTAGTTCTAGCGGGGGTCACAGATACGCAGTATTTT.

There are many counts of this clonotype. The rearrangement links TRBV4-1 to TRBJ2-1, with D perhaps TRBD2 (5 bases). The CDR3 runs 13 residues. Germline V gives CDR1 MGHRA, CDR2 YSYEKL. Trimming shortened V by 4 bases and J by 4 bases, and 8 bases separated the two germline ends. CDR3 in DNA: TGCGCCAGCAGCCCACTAGGGTACAATGAGCAGTTCTTC. Its protein product is CASSPLGYNEQFF.

As concerns this clonotype: This could be a read error, since a much larger clone is one nucleotide away. The genes are TRBV4-3 and TRBJ1-1; D not certain. The V gene's germline CDR1 is LGHNA and CDR2 YSLEER. The CDR3 runs to 14 residues. V was cut by 1 base and J by 1 base, with 7 bases left in between. CDR3 DNA: TGCGCCAGCAGCCAAGGACGTCAGAACACTGAAGCTTTCTTT. It yields the protein CASSQGRQNTEAFF.

In this sample, this clonotype turned up many times. The chain links TRBV11-2 to TRBJ2-1; D is unresolved. V lost 4 bases to trimming and J lost 6 bases, with 7 bases between them. The germline V gene encodes CDR1 SGHAT and CDR2 FQNNGV. This CDR3 has 12 amino acids. CDR3 sequence: CASSYSPNEQFF. DNA of the CDR3: TGTGCCAGCAGCTATTCCCCCAATGAGCAGTTCTTC.